Below, 22 T cell receptor beta chains from the same sample are listed, as sequenced in a study of vaccination and CD4 T cells after COVID-19. The Oncomine TCR Beta short-read assay generated sequence data from the DNA of cultured CD4+ T cells. Each CDR3 protein gets one entry after TCRdb re-called the PCR reads with MiXCR. The table includes over 20,000 distinct CDR3 sequences, around 50% detected once. Specified treatment: roughly 11-day PBMC culture with coronavirus spike peptide pools or control peptides (ViraFEST assay). The antigens these receptors bind are not known. The sequenced sample consisted of CD4+ T cells from blood, cultured in vitro. All receptors come from a human donor who had recovered from COVID-19.

This chain joins TRBV10-3 and TRBJ2-5, with TRBD1 as a possible D gene (6 bases). CDR1 ENHRY and CDR2 SYGVKD come from the germline V gene. Trimming took off 0 bases at V and 5 bases at J, with 10 bases between the two ends. The CDR3 has 14 residues. The CDR3: CAISESTQGETQYF. The CDR3 nucleotides are TGTGCCATCAGTGAGTCTACCCAGGGGGAGACCCAGTACTTC.

The chain links TRBV7-3 to TRBJ2-3, with a tentative D call TRBD2 (6 bases). The V and J ends lost 3 bases and 3 bases respectively, with 13 bases between them. CDR3 length equals 15 residues. Germline CDR1 reads SGHTA; CDR2 reads FQGTGA. CDR3 region: CASSFSRDWTDTQYF. CDR3 DNA sequence: TGTGCCAGCAGCTTTAGCAGGGACTGGACAGATACGCAGTATTTT.

The chain uses TRBV10-2 and TRBJ2-5; tentative D call: TRBD2 (5 bases). V dropped 6 bases and J dropped 7 bases, with 18 bases sitting between them. The CDR3 spans 14 residues. Germline V lookup: CDR1 WSHSY, CDR2 SAAADI. CDR3 sequence: CASRRGSYEGTQYF. For the CDR3, the DNA is TGCGCCAGCAGACGCGGGTCCTACGAAGGGACCCAGTACTTC.

The chain combines TRBV4-1 with TRBJ2-1; weak D call: TRBD1 (5 bases). CDR1 and CDR2 from the germline V gene are MGHRA and YSYEKL. V dropped 1 base and J dropped 8 bases, with 18 bases sitting between them. This CDR3 is 16 amino acids long. The CDR3 region has the DNA TGCGCCAGCAGCCAAGTGGGCGCAGCAGGGCGCCATGAGCAGTTCTTC. Its translation is CASSQVGAAGRHEQFF.

This chain connects TRBV7-9 to TRBJ1-1; no definite D call. The CDR3 covers 13 residues. V was trimmed by 2 bases and J by 4 bases, leaving 8 bases between them. CDR1 and CDR2 (germline): SEHNR, FQNEAQ (reference sequence). As DNA, the CDR3 is TGTGCCAGCAGCTTAAGGGTTGGCACTGAAGCTTTCTTT. It codes for CASSLRVGTEAFF.

This rearrangement joins TRBV6-2 or TRBV6-3 to TRBJ2-1; 8 nucleotides line up with TRBD2. CDR1 is MNHEY and CDR2 is SVGEGT in the germline V gene. The CDR3 runs 17 residues. J was trimmed by 0 bases and V by 0 bases; bases with no gene match: 4. CDR3 in DNA: TGTGCCAGCAGTTACTCACCCGGGACTAGCTCCTACAATGAGCAGTTCTTC. Residues: CASSYSPGTSSYNEQFF.

This clonotype has more than one count but fewer than ten. The chain has TRBV10-2 and TRBJ2-1, with 11 bases fitting TRBD1. Germline CDR1 WSHSY, CDR2 SAAADI. The CDR3 contains 17 residues. V gave up 1 base and J gave up 1 base; unmatched junction bases: 3. DNA for the CDR3: TGCGCCAGCAGTGAGTTCCGGGACAGGGGGTCCTACAATGAGCAGTTCTTC. This codes for CASSEFRDRGSYNEQFF.

This sequence joins TRBV28 and TRBJ1-1; TRBD1 matches 7 bases. CDR1 is MDHEN and CDR2 is SYDVKM in the germline V gene. The CDR3 covers 15 residues. V gave up 5 bases and J gave up 5 bases; unmatched junction bases: 11. The CDR3 DNA sequence: TGTGCCAGCAGTCCGAGGGGGCGGGGGAGGACTGAAGCTTTCTTT. Amino acids: CASSPRGRGRTEAFF.

Concerning this clonotype: At one end, the junction sequence differs from germline, possibly due to a read error. This chain uses TRBV2 with TRBJ2-1; D unresolved. The CDR3 is made up of 11 amino acids. The germline CDR1 and CDR2 sequences are SNHLY and FYNNEI. CDR3 loop: CASRRPGLTLF. The CDR3 nucleotides are TGTGCCAGCAGACGGCCCGGGTTGACTCTTTTC.

This clonotype was observed once. This chain connects TRBV10-2 to TRBJ2-3; 7 bases map to TRBD2. Trimming took 5 bases from V and 6 from J; bases not matched to a gene: 8. CDR1 is WSHSY, CDR2 SAAADI, per germline. This CDR3 region has 14 residues. The CDR3 reads CASSYDTSEDTQYF. The CDR3 DNA reads as TGCGCCAGCAGTTATGACACTAGCGAGGATACGCAGTATTTT.

The chain links TRBV6-2 or TRBV6-3 to TRBJ1-2; no firm D call. Trimming stripped 2 bases from V and 4 bases from J, with 8 bases between. Germline CDR1 reads MNHEY; CDR2 reads SVGEGT. CDR3 size: 13 residues. The CDR3 DNA reads TGTGCCAGCAGTTACGGGTACGGCTATGGCTACACCTTC. This codes for CASSYGYGYGYTF.

There are a few counts of this clonotype. The chain employs TRBV7-9 and TRBJ1-2, with D perhaps TRBD1 (5 bases). CDR1 SEHNR and CDR2 FQNEAQ come from the germline V gene (reference sequence). The CDR3 is 16 amino acids. V lost 1 base to trimming and J lost 4 bases, with 16 bases between them. CDR3 loop: CASSLEEVNGGYGYTF. CDR3 bases: TGTGCCAGCAGCTTAGAGGAGGTGAATGGGGGCTATGGCTACACCTTC. The complete variable domain, with remaining parts taken from reference TRBV7-9 and TRBJ1-2, reads DTGVSQNPRHKITKRGQNVTFRCDPISEHNRLYWYRQTLGQGPEFLTYFQNEAQLEKSRLLSDRFSAERPKGSFSTLEIQRTEQGDSAMYLCASSLEEVNGGYGYTFGSGTRLTVV.

The chain uses TRBV4-3 and TRBJ1-6, with D maybe TRBD1 (5 bases). V dropped 0 bases and J dropped 9 bases, with 12 bases sitting between them. There are 15 residues in the CDR3. Germline V lookup: CDR1 LGHNA, CDR2 YSLEER. This CDR3 is CASSQENAGGSPLHF. CDR3 bases: TGCGCCAGCAGCCAAGAAAACGCTGGGGGTTCACCCCTCCACTTT.

The rearrangement links TRBV12-3 or TRBV12-4 to TRBJ2-3; D gene unclear. The CDR3 sequence is 11 residues long. Trimming left V 3 bases short and J 4 bases short, with 2 bases between. The CDR3 DNA follows: TGTGCCAGCAGTTTCGCAGATACGCAGTATTTT. Its translation is CASSFADTQYF.

The V gene is TRBV4-1, the J gene TRBJ1-5, with D unclear. Germline V gene lookup returns CDR1 MGHRA and CDR2 YSYEKL. Trimming stripped 1 base from V and 0 bases from J, with 19 bases between. There are 19 residues in the CDR3. CDR3 sequence (DNA): TGCGCCAGCAGCCAAGGGGGTCAGCCTATGGGGTATAGCAATCAGCCCCAGCATTTT. It is translated as CASSQGGQPMGYSNQPQHF.

A few counts support this clonotype. The chain combines TRBV19 with TRBJ1-1; D unresolved. CDR1 and CDR2 (germline): LNHDA, SQIVND (reference sequence). The CDR3 runs to 11 residues. V was cut by 4 bases and J by 6 bases, with 6 bases left in between. For the CDR3, the DNA is TGTGCCAGTAGTAAATGGCCTGAAGCTTTCTTT. It is translated as CASSKWPEAFF.

DNA for the CDR3: TGTGCCAGCAGCTTTGTCGCTGAAGCTTTCTTT. Its protein is CASSFVAEAFF. The gene calls are TRBV7-9 and TRBJ1-1; no reliable D call. Trimming pared 3 bases from V and 6 bases from J, leaving 5 bases between. The V gene's germline CDR1 is SEHNR and CDR2 FQNEAQ (reference sequence). This CDR3 comprises 11 residues.

This clonotype is a singleton in its sample. This chain's CDR3 is CAIAWDYRSTEAFF. CDR3 DNA: TGTGCCATCGCCTGGGACTATCGGAGCACTGAAGCTTTCTTT. The V call is TRBV10-3, the J call TRBJ1-1; D is possibly TRBD1 (5 bases). The V and J ends lost 8 bases and 4 bases respectively, with 17 bases between them. The germline CDR1 and CDR2 sequences are ENHRY and SYGVKD. The CDR3 runs 14 residues.

The chain has TRBV6-1 and TRBJ1-2; D is unresolved. CDR3 length: 13 amino acids. V lost 6 bases and J 6 bases, leaving 14 bases between the germline ends. Germline assignment: CDR1 MNHNS and CDR2 SASEGT. The CDR3 DNA reads as TGTGCCAGCAGATCTATGATATCAGATGGCTACACCTTC. Amino acids: CASRSMISDGYTF.

The V call is TRBV24-1, the J call TRBJ2-6; 7 positions match TRBD2. V lost 4 bases, J lost 0 bases, and 8 bases stayed unmatched. Germline CDR1 is KGHDR and CDR2 is SFDVKD. This CDR3 region has 18 residues. CDR3 nucleotide sequence: TGTGCCACCAGTGAACGACCGGGACTATCCTCTGGGGCCAACGTCCTGACTTTC. The encoded protein is CATSERPGLSSGANVLTF.

The chain has TRBV28 and TRBJ2-1; D unresolved. The V gene's germline CDR1 is MDHEN and CDR2 SYDVKM. With 7 bases removed from V and 4 bases from J, the gap between germline ends came to 17 bases. The CDR3 is 15 residues long. CDR3: CASTDLSSDYNEQFF. CDR3 DNA sequence: TGTGCCAGCACCGACCTCAGCTCGGATTACAATGAGCAGTTCTTC.

V is TRBV5-4 and J is TRBJ1-6; a weak D match, TRBD1 (5 bases). The CDR3 totals 16 residues. V lost 1 base, J lost 7 bases, and 15 bases lay in between. Germline V CDR1 and CDR2: SGHNT, YYREEE (reference sequence). CDR3 sequence (DNA): TGTGCCAGCAGCTTGAGGGGCGGGGCGAGGAATTCACCCCTCCACTTT. It is translated as CASSLRGGARNSPLHF.